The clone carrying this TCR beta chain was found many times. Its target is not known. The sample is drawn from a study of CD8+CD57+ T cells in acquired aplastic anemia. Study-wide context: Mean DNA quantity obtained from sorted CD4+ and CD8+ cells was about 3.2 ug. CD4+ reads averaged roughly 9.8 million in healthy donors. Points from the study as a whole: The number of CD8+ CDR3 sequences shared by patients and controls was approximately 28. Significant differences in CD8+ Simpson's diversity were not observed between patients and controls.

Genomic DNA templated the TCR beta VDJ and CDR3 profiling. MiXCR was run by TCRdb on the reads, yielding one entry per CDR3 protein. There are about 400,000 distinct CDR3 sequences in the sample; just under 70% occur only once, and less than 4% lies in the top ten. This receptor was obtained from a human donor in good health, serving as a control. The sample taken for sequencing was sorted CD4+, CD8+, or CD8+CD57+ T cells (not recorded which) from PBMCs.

The CDR3 spells CASSLWTSADTDTQYF. CDR3 nucleotides: TGTGCCAGCAGCCTTTGGACTAGCGCGGACACAGATACGCAGTATTTT. This rearrangement joins TRBV5-4 to TRBJ2-3; the match to TRBD2 covers 9 bases. This CDR3 is 16 amino acids long. The V segment lost 4 bases and the J segment 2 bases; nucleotides outside the gene matches: 8. Germline CDR1 reads SGHNT; CDR2 reads YYREEE (reference sequence).